A selection of T cell receptor beta chains follows, all from one sample in a study of cytomegalovirus exposure and HLA in healthy donors. Here immunoSEQ multiplex PCR was the method, and the copy in TCRdb shows in-frame clones only, minus some. The data show 130,000 or so clones, more than 80% seen once. The sequenced sample was PBMCs. These TCRs come from a woman aged 25-40 years in good health and CMV-seropositive. CDR3s include the opening cysteine and the closing phenylalanine or tryptophan. Each record gives: V gene, clone size, D gene, J gene, CDR3 protein, CDR3 DNA. D genes are given only for firm matches. The listing skips clone size in some rows; elsewhere it reads once, few, many or a size class.

V gene: TRBV10-1
clone size: -
D gene: -
J gene: TRBJ2-7
CDR3 protein: CASSESGLTTRQYF
CDR3 DNA: TGCGCCAGCAGTGAGTCTGGGTTGACTACGAGGCAGTACTTC

V gene: TRBV29-1
clone size: -
D gene: -
J gene: TRBJ2-7
CDR3 protein: CSVESTTPGGEQYF
CDR3 DNA: TGCAGCGTTGAATCCACAACTCCCGGCGGCGAGCAGTACTTC

V gene: TRBV6-6
clone size: -
D gene: -
J gene: TRBJ1-4
CDR3 protein: CASIQDTSGEKLFF
CDR3 DNA: TGTGCCAGCATTCAGGACACCTCGGGTGAAAAACTGTTTTTT

V gene: TRBV29-1
clone size: -
D gene: -
J gene: TRBJ2-1
CDR3 protein: CSVVPSPSSSYNEQFF
CDR3 DNA: TGCAGCGTTGTTCCGAGTCCTTCTAGCTCCTACAATGAGCAGTTCTTC

V gene: TRBV6-5
clone size: once
D gene: TRBD1
J gene: TRBJ1-2
CDR3 protein: CASSPSSGTGNGYTF
CDR3 DNA: TGTGCCAGCAGTCCTTCTTCCGGGACAGGGAATGGCTACACCTTC

V gene: TRBV6-5
clone size: -
D gene: -
J gene: TRBJ1-1
CDR3 protein: CASSYGTGWKNTEAFF
CDR3 DNA: TGTGCCAGCAGTTACGGTACAGGGTGGAAGAACACTGAAGCTTTCTTT

V gene: TRBV5-4
clone size: -
D gene: TRBD1
J gene: TRBJ2-6
CDR3 protein: CASSLARDRGSSGANVLTF
CDR3 DNA: TGTGCCAGCAGCTTGGCCAGGGACAGGGGCAGCTCTGGGGCCAACGTCCTGACTTTC

V gene: TRBV5-1
clone size: -
D gene: -
J gene: TRBJ1-2
CDR3 protein: CASSFDRQSGYTF
CDR3 DNA: TGCGCCAGCAGCTTTGACAGGCAAAGCGGCTACACCTTC

V gene: TRBV19
clone size: -
D gene: TRBD2
J gene: TRBJ2-1
CDR3 protein: CASSRERGDNNEQFF
CDR3 DNA: TGTGCCAGTAGCCGAGAGCGGGGGGACAACAATGAGCAGTTCTTC

V gene: TRBV5-4
clone size: -
D gene: TRBD1
J gene: TRBJ2-3
CDR3 protein: CASSVGQTWTDTQYF
CDR3 DNA: TGTGCCAGCAGCGTGGGACAGACTTGGACAGATACGCAGTATTTT

V gene: TRBV5-1
clone size: once
D gene: -
J gene: TRBJ2-3
CDR3 protein: CASSLGQTVTDTQYF
CDR3 DNA: TGCGCCAGCAGCTTAGGACAGACTGTCACAGATACGCAGTATTTT

V gene: TRBV6-5
clone size: -
D gene: TRBD2
J gene: TRBJ2-1
CDR3 protein: CASSYPAGANYNEQFF
CDR3 DNA: TGTGCCAGCAGTTACCCAGCGGGGGCTAACTACAATGAGCAGTTCTTC

V gene: TRBV10-2
clone size: -
D gene: -
J gene: TRBJ2-3
CDR3 protein: CASRAGKGATDTQYF
CDR3 DNA: TGCGCCAGCAGGGCAGGGAAAGGGGCCACAGATACGCAGTATTTT

V gene: TRBV27
clone size: -
D gene: -
J gene: TRBJ2-7
CDR3 protein: CASSQQGGSYEQYF
CDR3 DNA: TGTGCCAGCAGTCAACAGGGGGGGAGCTACGAGCAGTACTTC